The 16 T cell receptor beta chains reported below all come from one sample, sequenced in a study of blood T cell repertoires in COVID-19. Here immunoSEQ multiplex PCR was the method, and the copy in TCRdb shows in-frame clones only, minus some. Among about 460,000 clones listed, approximately 90% were seen once. Sequenced input: PBMCs or T cells enriched from blood (not recorded which). The receptors derive from an older woman who had recovered from COVID-19.

The chain uses TRBV28 and TRBJ1-5; 10 bases line up with TRBD1. This CDR3 has 15 residues. Germline CDR1 reads MDHEN; CDR2 reads SYDVKM. Unmatched junction bases numbered 7, after V lost 4 bases and J lost 7 bases. In nucleotides, the CDR3 is TGTGCCAGCAGTTACCGGGACAGGGGTGGGCAGCCCCAGCATTTT. Translating it yields CASSYRDRGGQPQHF.

The chain uses TRBV21-1 and TRBJ2-3; TRBD2 is taken as the D call from the table, unchecked against the DNA. TRBV21-1 is marked as a pseudogene. The CDR3 extends over 16 amino acids. The CDR3 loop is CASSTLEAGEADTQYF. CDR3 in DNA: TGTGCCAGCAGCACCCTTGAAGCGGGGGAGGCAGATACGCAGTATTTT.

This clone has a single count. The genes are TRBV3-1 (or the pseudogene TRBV3-2) and TRBJ1-1; the D is unclear. CDR1 is LGHDT, CDR2 YNNKEL, per germline (reference sequence). The CDR3 totals 15 residues. Trimming removed 4 bases from V and 2 bases from J, with 14 bases in between. The CDR3, as DNA: TGTGCCAGCAGCCGGAGTGACCGGCAAAACACTGAAGCTTTCTTT. Translating it yields CASSRSDRQNTEAFF.

The chain combines TRBV2 with TRBJ1-2; TRBD1 might be the D (5 bases). The CDR3 spans 14 residues. Trimming pared 6 bases from V and 0 bases from J, leaving 11 bases between. The germline V gene encodes CDR1 SNHLY and CDR2 FYNNEI. DNA of the CDR3: TGTGCCAGCAGCGATACAGGAGCTAACTATGGCTACACCTTC. It translates to CASSDTGANYGYTF. Using reference TRBV2 and TRBJ1-2 for the parts outside the CDR3, the full variable domain is EPEVTQTPSHQVTQMGQEVILRCVPISNHLYFYWYRQILGQKVEFLVSFYNNEISEKSEIFDDQFSVERPDGSNFTLKIRSTKLEDSAMYFCASSDTGANYGYTFGSGTRLTVV.

The CDR3 spells CASSLGDRGSGSEFF. CDR3 DNA sequence: TGCGCCAGCAGCTTGGGGGACAGGGGTAGCGGCAGTGAGTTCTTC. The chain recombines TRBV5-1 with TRBJ2-1; 10 bases match TRBD1. The CDR3 totals 15 residues. Germline CDR1 and CDR2: SGHRS and YFSETQ. J lost 14 bases, V lost 0 bases, and 11 bases had no gene match.

This sequence joins TRBV6-5 and TRBJ1-1; D call uncertain. The CDR3 loop spans 15 amino acids. V was pared by 0 bases and J by 1 base, with 9 bases between. Germline CDR1 and CDR2: MNHEY and SVGAGI. Here the CDR3 reads CASSYSKAGNTEAFF. The CDR3 DNA reads as TGTGCCAGCAGTTACTCTAAGGCAGGGAACACTGAAGCTTTCTTT.

The J gene is TRBJ2-2, the V gene TRBV7-6, with D perhaps matching TRBD2 (6 bases). Germline CDR1 reads SGHVS; CDR2 reads FNYEAQ. The CDR3 is made up of 15 amino acids. V was cut by 5 bases and J by 5 bases, with 15 bases left in between. Here the CDR3 DNA reads TGTGCCAGCAGCCCTGGAGGAGGGGTGACCGGGGAGCTGTTTTTT. Its translation: CASSPGGGVTGELFF.

Turning to this clone: This sample includes further DNA sequences coding for the same CDR3. Here the CDR3 DNA reads TGTGCCACCAGCAGAGGACAGGGTAATGAAAAACTGTTTTTT. Residues: CATSRGQGNEKLFF. The chain recombines TRBV15 with TRBJ1-4; 7 nucleotides align to TRBD1. Trimming cost V 1 base and J 4 bases; bases outside gene matches: 0. This CDR3 region has 14 residues. Germline CDR1 is LNHNV and CDR2 is YYDKDF (reference sequence). The full variable domain, in which reference TRBV15 and TRBJ1-4 provide the parts outside the CDR3, is DAMVIQNPRYQVTQFGKPVTLSCSQTLNHNVMYWYQQKSSQAPKLLFHYYDKDFNNEADTPDNFQSRRPNTSFCFLDIRSPGLGDTAMYLCATSRGQGNEKLFFGSGTQLSVL.

This rearrangement joins TRBV18 to TRBJ2-6, with 12 bases fitting TRBD1. Germline CDR1 reads KGHSH; CDR2 reads LQKENI. This CDR3 contains 20 residues. Unmatched junction bases numbered 9, after V lost 3 bases and J lost 0 bases. The DNA of the CDR3 is TGTGCCAGCTCACCTACTATCGGGACAGGGGGCGCCTCTGGGGCCAACGTCCTGACTTTC. Translated, it gives CASSPTIGTGGASGANVLTF.

The chain carries TRBV7-9 and TRBJ2-3; TRBD2 agrees at 7 bases. The CDR3 has 14 amino acids. Trimming cost V 5 bases and J 4 bases; bases outside gene matches: 6. Germline CDR1 reads SEHNR; CDR2 reads FQNEAQ (reference sequence). CDR3 sequence reads: CASSLPGGADTQYF. For the CDR3, the DNA is TGTGCCAGCAGCCTACCGGGAGGAGCAGATACGCAGTATTTT.

The chain couples TRBV6-5 to TRBJ2-1, with D perhaps matching TRBD1 (6 bases). Germline assignment: CDR1 MNHEY and CDR2 SVGAGI. CDR3 length equals 15 residues. Trimming left V 0 bases short and J 12 bases short, with 18 bases between. CDR3 sequence reads: CASSYSGDRPRGQFF. CDR3 in DNA: TGTGCCAGCAGTTACTCGGGGGATCGGCCCAGGGGGCAGTTCTTC.

The chain has TRBV5-6 and TRBJ2-1; TRBD2 aligns across 13 bases. The CDR3 has 16 amino acids. The germline V gene has CDR1 SGHDT and CDR2 YYEEEE. With 4 bases clipped from V and 12 bases from J, the junction kept 13 bases outside the gene matches. The CDR3 loop reads CASSGMTSGGFGGQFF. The DNA of the CDR3 is TGTGCCAGCAGCGGTATGACTAGCGGGGGGTTCGGTGGGCAGTTCTTC.

The CDR3 nucleotides are TGTGCCAGCAGCCAAGATGGGACAGGGAGGGCAGAGACCCAGTACTTC. It codes for CASSQDGTGRAETQYF. The chain carries TRBV4-2 and TRBJ2-5; 9 positions agree with TRBD1. CDR1 and CDR2 (germline): LGHNA, YNFKEQ. CDR3 length equals 16 residues. Trimming took 0 bases from V and 4 from J; bases not matched to a gene: 6.

On this clone: This specimen includes other DNA sequences encoding the same CDR3. The chain uses TRBV5-1 and TRBJ2-2, with D possibly being TRBD1 (5 bases). Trimming took 4 bases from V and 0 from J, leaving 10 bases between them. This CDR3 contains 15 residues. Germline CDR1 is SGHRS and CDR2 is YFSETQ. CDR3 sequence (DNA): TGCGCCAGCAGCCTGGACACCTCGAACACCGGGGAGCTGTTTTTT. It specifies CASSLDTSNTGELFF.

The chain couples TRBV6-5 to TRBJ2-3; 7 positions agree with TRBD1. CDR1 MNHEY and CDR2 SVGAGI come from the germline V gene. With 6 bases clipped from V and 2 bases from J, the junction kept 11 bases outside the gene matches. This CDR3 region has 16 residues. The CDR3 is CASRYRRDRYTDTQYF. The CDR3, as DNA: TGTGCCAGCAGATACCGCCGGGACAGATACACAGATACGCAGTATTTT.

The rearrangement uses TRBV14 and TRBJ1-5; the D gene is possibly TRBD1 (6 bases). The V end lost 4 bases, the J end lost 7 bases, and 11 bases lay between the germline ends. Germline lookup yields CDR1 SGHDN and CDR2 FVKESK. There are 13 residues in the CDR3. CDR3 protein: CASSPAGEQPQHF. CDR3 coding DNA: TGTGCCAGCAGCCCCGCAGGGGAACAGCCCCAGCATTTT.